Each of the 2 T cell receptor beta chains below was sequenced from the same sample in a study of blood T cell repertoires in COVID-19. Assay: immunoSEQ multiplex PCR; the TCRdb copy retains only in-frame clones and omits some. The data hold about 210,000 clones, with around four fifths observed a single time. Sequenced: peripheral blood. Receptors originate from a middle-aged woman with active or convalescent COVID-19.

The chain links TRBV28 to TRBJ1-4; D is ambiguous. This CDR3 comprises 14 residues. V gave up 2 bases and J gave up 5 bases, with 9 bases separating them. CDR1 and CDR2 from the germline V gene are MDHEN and SYDVKM. CDR3 coding DNA: TGTGCCAGCAGTTTAAGGTCGGGGAATGAAAAACTGTTTTTT. Residues: CASSLRSGNEKLFF.

V gene TRBV2 combines with J gene TRBJ1-3; 7 bases map to TRBD1. The V segment lost 6 bases and the J segment 3 bases; nucleotides outside the gene matches: 8. This CDR3 spans 15 amino acids. CDR1 is SNHLY, CDR2 FYNNEI, per germline. CDR3 sequence: CASSRAGTVGNTIYF. CDR3 DNA sequence: TGTGCCAGCAGCCGGGCCGGGACAGTTGGAAACACCATATATTTT. The full variable domain, in which reference TRBV2 and TRBJ1-3 provide the parts outside the CDR3, is EPEVTQTPSHQVTQMGQEVILRCVPISNHLYFYWYRQILGQKVEFLVSFYNNEISEKSEIFDDQFSVERPDGSNFTLKIRSTKLEDSAMYFCASSRAGTVGNTIYFGEGSWLTVV.